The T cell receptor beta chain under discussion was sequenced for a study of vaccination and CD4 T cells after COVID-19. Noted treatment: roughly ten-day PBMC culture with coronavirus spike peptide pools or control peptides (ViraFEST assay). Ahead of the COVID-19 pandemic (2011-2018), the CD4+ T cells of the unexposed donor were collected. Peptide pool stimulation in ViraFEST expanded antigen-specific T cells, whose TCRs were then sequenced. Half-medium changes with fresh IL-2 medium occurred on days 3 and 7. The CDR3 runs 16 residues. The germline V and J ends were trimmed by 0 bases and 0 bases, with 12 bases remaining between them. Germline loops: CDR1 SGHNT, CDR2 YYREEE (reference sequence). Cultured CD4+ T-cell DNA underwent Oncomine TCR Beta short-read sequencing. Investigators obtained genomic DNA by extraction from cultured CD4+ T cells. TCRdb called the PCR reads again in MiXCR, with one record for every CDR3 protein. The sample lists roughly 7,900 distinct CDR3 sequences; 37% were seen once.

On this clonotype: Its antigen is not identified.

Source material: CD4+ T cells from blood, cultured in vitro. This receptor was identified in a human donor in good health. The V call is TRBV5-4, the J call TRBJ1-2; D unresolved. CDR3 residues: CASSLDSVTTNYGYTF. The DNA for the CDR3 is TGTGCCAGCAGCTTGGACAGCGTGACCACTAACTATGGCTACACCTTC.